This T cell receptor beta chain was sequenced in a study of cytomegalovirus exposure and HLA in healthy donors (dated by TCRdb to 2017 to 2019). Broadly, across the study: According to an earlier analysis of 587 of the donors, 200 million or so T cells yielded some 110 million unique TCR beta sequences and around 300 Gb of sequence data. Rather than using new phenotypic data, the later analysis identified candidate immune exposures from TCR beta sequences and from how often those sequences occurred across donors. All discovery cohort repertoires had been generated using a single sequencing platform. Both class I and class II loci were covered by HLA typing, at four-digit resolution. An earlier analysis of approximately 580 of the donors used high-throughput TCR beta sequencing to judge whether each TCR beta V gene segment behaved as functional or pseudogenic. Among the roughly 400 genotyped donors, more than 70% belonged to the genetic ancestry cluster associated with self-reported Caucasian donors. Across around 400 genotyped donors of the cohort, an average of approximately 240,000 unique TCR beta nucleotide sequences per donor were sequenced, and approximately 17% of those sequences were non-productive. A later genetic analysis used genome-wide SNP genotypes for about 60% of the 666 donors, treating that subset as a discovery cohort. The study aimed to test whether signatures of past pathogen exposure could be identified by cataloging public T cell receptors. Donor age, sex, ethnicity and CMV serostatus were compiled together with the repertoire data. Around 300 gigabases of sequencing data and some 85 million unique TCR sequences were included in an early release covering roughly 600 HLA-typed donors. In addition to the first cohort of 666 subjects, a separate validation cohort of 120 different subjects was used. Because of strong linkage in the cohort, a few DR-DQ haplotypes were treated as single units for association and clustering. The study profiled the T cell repertoires of 500 to 800 subjects by immunosequencing and related them to cytomegalovirus serostatus. In a later analysis, previously published TCR beta repertoires from roughly 710 donors were re-analyzed and high-resolution HLA genotyping was added so that TCR occurrence patterns could be studied. The number of typed donors differed by locus: 629-630 for A, B, C, DRB1 and DQB1; about 520 for DQA1; roughly 600 for DPA1; and some 430 for DPB1. To predict cytomegalovirus infection status, the study combined high-throughput TCR immunosequencing, statistical association of individual TCRs with disease status, and machine learning. Overall study results and their limits: Because the 87-base-pair reads could not distinguish some IMGT-functional V segments, including TRBV6-2 and TRBV6-3, those segments were excluded. CMV serostatus was the only immune exposure information available for the cohort. A later genetic analysis associated a missense DCLRE1C variant with V-gene and J-gene trimming of TCR beta chains, and an independent cohort replicated the association. The cohort was sequenced for TCR beta chains only, and without alpha or paired-chain data the features that could be detected were limited. A further reported finding was that TCR beta sequences accurately predicted the HLA-A and HLA-B alleles for most subjects in the first cohort. In vitro tests confirmed that three of the cytomegalovirus-associated TCR beta chains recognize cytomegalovirus antigens. The authors suggested that the approach could potentially be generalized to other disease states and immunological phenotypes. Because counts were too low, roughly 18 rarely observed V segments, including chromosome 9 orphons, were left out of the earlier analysis of 587 of the donors. Several of the top co-occurrence clusters appeared to be linked to parvovirus B19, influenza, CMV and Epstein-Barr virus, according to a later analysis. A later genetic analysis reported fewer N-insertions in productive TCRs among donors in an Asian-associated ancestry cluster than the roughly 670-donor mean. In the study, approximately 160 TCR beta chains were listed as associated with cytomegalovirus. Specific HLA alleles were associated with 15,000 to 20,000 TCR beta sequences at a false discovery rate of 0.05 in a later analysis. In an earlier analysis of 587 of the donors, most TCR beta V segments appeared in productive rearrangements about 87% or about 30% of the time, broadly matching IMGT annotations. Roughly uniform sequencing depth across donors was assumed in presence/absence analyses, although this assumption may not hold. A later analysis found that most CMV-associated TCR beta chains appeared HLA-restricted, with HLA associations seemingly driven largely by CMV exposure. Strong co-occurrence of HLA alleles, especially DR and DQ, made assigning TCR associations to individual alleles difficult. A later analysis found that HLA-associated TCR beta chains were more clonally expanded and had lower generation probabilities than equally common non-associated chains. While some public TCRs were present in many individuals, most TCR sequences turned up only very rarely across donors. According to a later analysis, TCR association rates differed among HLA loci, with DRB1 alleles showing the most associated TCRs and HLA-C alleles showing the fewest. The classifier was reported to diagnose cytomegalovirus status with high specificity and sensitivity in both the original cohort and the validation cohort. A cluster of highly shared sequence variants was judged likely to represent a technical artifact of the sequencing pipeline. Correlated functional status among segregating V segments might be attributable to linkage disequilibrium, but an unknown experimental factor could not be ruled out. Because some donors lacked HLA typing at each locus, the association tests relied only on the typed subset.

In total, roughly 670 healthy bone marrow donors made up the cohort. Cohort members were all nominally healthy when sampled, although unrecorded immune exposures were likely present. The donor tested CMV seropositive and was one of the 289 seropositive cohort members. A peripheral blood sample was collected from each donor, and TCR beta sequencing was performed on peripheral blood mononuclear cells. The Qiagen DNeasy Blood Extraction Kit was used to extract genomic DNA from the blood cell samples. Libraries came from the immunoSEQ multiplex PCR assay. For the multiplex PCR, a mixture combining 60 forward primers for TCR Vbeta segments and 13 reverse primers for TCR Jbeta segments was used. The CDR3 region of rearranged TCR beta genes was amplified from genomic DNA by a multiplex PCR assay. The amplified TCR beta libraries were sequenced on the Illumina HiSeq System as 87-base-pair reads. In the authors' own workflow: In a later analysis, roughly 80 million unique TCR beta chains were counted across the 690 or so repertoires, and approximately 9.9 million of these chains were shared by at least two donors. To remove PCR and sequencing errors, raw reads were error-corrected and collapsed into unique sequences using a nearest-neighbor algorithm that merged closely related sequences. V, D and J gene segments were assigned by aligning CDR3 sequences to IMGT reference sequences. For a sequence to be retained, a match of at least six nucleotides to both a V gene segment and a J gene segment was required. Rearrangements were classified as productive when the CDR3 lacked stop codons and remained in frame with V and J, and all other rearrangements were classified as non-productive. CDR3 was defined by IMGT convention, running from the second conserved V-encoded cysteine to the conserved J-encoded phenylalanine. In an earlier analysis of more than 550 of the donors, sequences lacking an unambiguous match to a single V gene segment were excluded. In an earlier analysis of several hundred of the donors, V segments were called functional above 56.7% productive rearrangements and were called segregating when the between-donor standard deviation exceeded 5%. A statistical classification framework was developed to diagnose cytomegalovirus status using the catalog of TCR beta chain sequences. In a later analysis, TCR nucleotide sequences were compared against IMGT/GENE-DB human TR gene sequences so that V and J genes could be assigned. A later analysis assigned CDR3 sequences and most-parsimonious VDJ recombination scenarios with the TCRdist pipeline. In a later analysis, each TCR beta chain was defined by its CDR3 amino acid sequence together with its V-gene family, and reads without a unique V-gene family were excluded. In a later analysis, some 600 highly shared, low-generation-probability nucleotide sequences were removed to address suspected cross-contamination and a sequencing artifact. In a later analysis, a clonal expansion index was calculated for each public chain from normalized within-repertoire ranks of inferred template counts. In a later analysis, generation probabilities were computed using a VDJ recombination model fitted to out-of-frame rearrangements, and the results were checked against IGoR. In a later analysis, hypergeometric tests were used to score TCR-TCR, TCR-HLA and TCR-CMV co-occurrence, with a repertoire-size bias correction applied to TCR pairs. In a later analysis, false discovery rates were estimated by permuting HLA or CMV assignments 20 times. In a later analysis, co-occurring TCRs were grouped using DBSCAN, and TCRdist sequence similarity was added for clustering within HLA-allele-positive subsets. For co-occurrence clustering, repertoires with fewer than 30,000 or more than 120,000 public chains were excluded, along with roughly 5 repertoires with anomalous nucleotide sharing. Here the immuneACCESS table is served through TCRdb, limited to in-frame sequences with V and J called. Missing clones are a known gap in these copies; in checked studies unresolved V genes cover under half, and the rest lacks a known reason. V and J calls and clone size are given by that table; D and trimming were obtained from the DNA. The sample table records about 110,000 clones; roughly 82% of these occur just once. Approximately 2.8% of the sample belongs to the ten largest clones.

As regards this clone: This receptor's antigen is unknown. No base-level quality is on record; no much larger clone is a single base apart.

For this chain, trimming is 5 bases at the V end and 8 bases at the J end, and the number of junction bases without a gene match is 8. The CDR3 numbers 14 residues from cysteine through phenylalanine. The sequence is cut down to CDR3 DNA, 42 bases in frame from base 1. CDR1 and CDR2 are read off the germline V gene as SGHTA and FQGNSA. The clonotype was recovered from a male donor in good health and CMV-seropositive. Sequencing input: PBMCs. In this chain, TRBV7-2 is recombined with TRBJ1-2; TRBD1 aligns with 10 central bases. The DNA reads TGTGCCAGCAGCGCCCCCGACAGGGGGCAGGGCTACACCTTC. It is translated as CASSAPDRGQGYTF.